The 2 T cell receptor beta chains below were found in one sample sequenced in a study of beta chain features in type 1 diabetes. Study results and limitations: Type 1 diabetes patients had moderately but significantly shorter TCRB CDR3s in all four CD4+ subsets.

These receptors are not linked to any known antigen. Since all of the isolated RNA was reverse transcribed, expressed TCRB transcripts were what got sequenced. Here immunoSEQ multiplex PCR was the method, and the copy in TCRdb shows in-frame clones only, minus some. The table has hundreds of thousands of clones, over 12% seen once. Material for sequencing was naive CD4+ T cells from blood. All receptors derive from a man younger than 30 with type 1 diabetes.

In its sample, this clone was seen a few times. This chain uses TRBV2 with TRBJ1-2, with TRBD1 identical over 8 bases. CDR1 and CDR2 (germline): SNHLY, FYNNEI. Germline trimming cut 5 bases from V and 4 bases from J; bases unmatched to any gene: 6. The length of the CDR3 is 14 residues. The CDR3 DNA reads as TGTGCCAGCAGTTTCGACAGGGGTCCCTATGGCTACACCTTC. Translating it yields CASSFDRGPYGYTF.

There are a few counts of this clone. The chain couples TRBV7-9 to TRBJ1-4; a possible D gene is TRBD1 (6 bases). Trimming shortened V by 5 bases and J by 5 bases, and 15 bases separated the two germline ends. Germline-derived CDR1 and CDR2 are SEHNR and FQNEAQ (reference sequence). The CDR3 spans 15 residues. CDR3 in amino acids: CASSPKDSLNEKLFF. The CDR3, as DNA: TGTGCCAGCAGCCCCAAGGACAGCCTGAATGAAAAACTGTTTTTT.